This TCR beta chain appears in the sequencing data of a study of identical twins. Study observations and caveats: Those out-of-frame alpha sequences shared by twins showed an excess of low generation probability. Memory repertoires lacked the insertion deficit that abundant cord blood beta clonotypes showed. Twins shared beta out-of-frame sequences in excess, but this excess was weaker.

The V gene lost 6 bases and the J gene lost 3 bases, with 3 bases spanning the gap. Looked up from germline, CDR1 is SGHAT and CDR2 is FQNNGV. The CDR3 is 11 residues long. TCRdb reprocessed the 5' RACE reads with MiXCR, giving one entry per CDR3 protein. The sample consists of just under 650,000 distinct CDR3 sequences, under 8.5% of them appearing once. This clonotype was observed at least ten times. No antigen is known for it. The donor group consisted entirely of healthy Caucasians. The data also belong to a second study, concerning yellow fever vaccine responses in identical twins.

The chain links TRBV11-2 to TRBJ2-1; D not resolved. Sequenced material: PBMCs. This TCR was sampled from a woman between 18 and 30 years old in good health. CDR3 nucleotides: TGTGCCAGCAGAAACTACAATGAGCAGTTCTTC. This gives the protein CASRNYNEQFF.